Each of the 6 T cell receptor beta chains below was sequenced from the same sample in a study of long-term antiretroviral therapy in people with HIV. Investigators performed immunoSEQ version v3.0 at survey level. Clones were sequenced by immunoSEQ multiplex PCR, and TCRdb holds only the in-frame ones, with some missing. The sample contains over 30,000 clones, roughly three quarters of which appear only once. This sample comprised unsorted PBMCs, obtained 3.1 years after starting antiretroviral therapy. The receptors stem from a woman in her forties or fifties with HIV.

This chain uses TRBV19 with TRBJ1-2; D is uncertain. V dropped 3 bases and J dropped 0 bases, with 11 bases sitting between them. The germline gives CDR1 LNHDA, CDR2 SQIVND (reference sequence). The CDR3 consists of 15 residues. In nucleotides, the CDR3 is TGTGCCAGTAGTATGGGGTACGGAACTAACTATGGCTACACCTTC. It is translated as CASSMGYGTNYGYTF.

V is TRBV4-1 and J is TRBJ2-7; D may be TRBD1 or TRBD2 (5 bases each). Germline loops: CDR1 MGHRA, CDR2 YSYEKL. Trimming stripped 1 base from V and 1 base from J, with 14 bases between. The CDR3 totals 16 residues. For the CDR3, the DNA is TGCGCCAGCAGCCAAGTTGTTTGGGACCGTTCCTACGAGCAGTACTTC. Residues: CASSQVVWDRSYEQYF.

The CDR3 reads CASSEHGGRVAETQYF. CDR3 DNA: TGTGCCAGCAGTGAACATGGTGGCAGGGTGGCGGAGACCCAGTACTTC. V and J are TRBV6-1 and TRBJ2-5; tentatively, D is TRBD1 (5 bases). The CDR3 extends over 16 amino acids. Germline values: CDR1 MNHNS, CDR2 SASEGT. V dropped 2 bases and J dropped 5 bases, with 18 bases sitting between them.

In nucleotides, the CDR3 is TGTGCCAGTACCCCCCAGGGGACGGAAAAACTGTTTTTT. Translating it yields CASTPQGTEKLFF. The chain is built from TRBV19 and TRBJ1-4, with a weak D call TRBD1 (6 bases). The V and J ends lost 7 bases and 8 bases respectively, with 14 bases between them. The CDR3 is made up of 13 amino acids. Germline loops: CDR1 LNHDA, CDR2 SQIVND (reference sequence).

V gene TRBV4-1 combines with J gene TRBJ2-7, with D maybe TRBD2 (6 bases). The germline CDR1 and CDR2 sequences are MGHRA and YSYEKL. V was trimmed by 1 base and J by 3 bases, leaving 10 bases between them. The CDR3 consists of 14 residues. For the CDR3, the DNA is TGCGCCAGCAGCCAAGTAGGCGGGGACTACGAGCAGTACTTC. Residues: CASSQVGGDYEQYF.

V gene TRBV27 combines with J gene TRBJ2-1; TRBD1 matches 7 bases. This CDR3 comprises 13 residues. V trimming: 3 bases; J trimming: 9 bases; junction bases outside the gene matches: 5. Germline V gives CDR1 MNHEY, CDR2 SMNVEV (reference sequence). As DNA, the CDR3 is TGTGCCAGCAGTTTCCCTGGGACAGTTGAGCAGTTCTTC. Translating it yields CASSFPGTVEQFF.